A single sample is the source of the 24 T cell receptor beta chains below, sequenced in a study of T-cell reconstitution after alpha-beta-depleted transplantation in children. It was with unique molecular identifiers that the TCRbeta library was prepared. TCRdb processed the PCR reads anew with MiXCR; each CDR3 protein has one entry. The sample records about 580,000 distinct CDR3 sequences, about 21% being singletons. The input for sequencing was PBMCs, mostly from graft donor cells, taken 360 days after TCRalphabeta/CD19-depleted stem cell transplant. The receptors were gathered from a boy under two years old who had a stem cell transplant for acute myeloid leukemia, so the T cells may come from the graft donor.

The sample holds many counts of this clonotype. The V and J genes are TRBV20-1 and TRBJ2-3; D is undetermined. V lost 6 bases to trimming and J lost 4 bases, with 11 bases between them. The CDR3 totals 12 residues. The V gene's germline CDR1 is DFQATT and CDR2 SNEGSKA (reference sequence). The CDR3 here is CSAPKGADTQYF. In nucleotides, the CDR3 is TGCAGTGCCCCTAAGGGCGCAGATACGCAGTATTTT.

This clonotype was observed a few times. The V and J genes are TRBV12-3 or TRBV12-4 and TRBJ2-5; 8 bases agree with TRBD1. J lost 2 bases, V lost 5 bases, and 7 bases had no gene match. The CDR3 is 15 amino acids. The CDR3 loop reads CASSARRDRQETQYF. In DNA, the CDR3 is TGTGCCAGCAGTGCTCGCCGGGACAGGCAAGAGACCCAGTACTTC.

Only a few counts were recorded for this clonotype. V is TRBV6-1 and J is TRBJ2-1; 13 bases line up with TRBD2. The J segment lost 8 bases and the V segment lost 5 bases, leaving 6 bases of the junction unmatched. The CDR3 contains 15 residues. CDR1 MNHNS and CDR2 SASEGT come from the germline V gene. CDR3 sequence reads: CASSQTSGGAYEQFF. The CDR3 coding sequence is TGTGCCAGCAGTCAAACTAGCGGGGGGGCCTATGAGCAGTTCTTC.

The chain links TRBV29-1 to TRBJ2-3, with D unclear. The CDR3 has 11 residues. The V and J ends lost 4 bases and 4 bases respectively, with 6 bases between them. Germline V gene sequence: CDR1 SQVTM, CDR2 ANQGSEA. CDR3 region: CSVVFPDTQYF. The CDR3 DNA sequence: TGCAGCGTTGTATTTCCAGATACGCAGTATTTT.

This clonotype was recorded a few times. The CDR3 protein is CASSYDGTYEQYV. DNA for the CDR3: TGTGCCAGCAGCTACGACGGGACCTACGAGCAGTACGTC. The J gene is TRBJ2-7, the V gene TRBV5-5; a possible D gene is TRBD2 (5 bases). Germline V gives CDR1 SGHKS, CDR2 YYEKEE (reference sequence). The CDR3 contains 13 residues. Deletions cut 3 bases from V and 2 bases from J, with 9 bases between.

J is TRBJ1-6 and V is TRBV6-5; TRBD1 is a possible D gene (6 bases). The CDR3 is 16 amino acids. Germline V gives CDR1 MNHEY, CDR2 SVGAGI. Trimming removed 2 bases at V and 7 bases at J, with 15 bases between. This CDR3 is CASSYRQVGRNSPLHF. CDR3 in DNA: TGTGCCAGCAGTTACCGACAGGTCGGGAGGAATTCACCCCTCCACTTT.

The chain joins TRBV6-5 to TRBJ2-7, with D perhaps TRBD1 or TRBD2 (5 bases each). V dropped 4 bases and J dropped 6 bases, with 16 bases sitting between them. The CDR3 covers 14 residues. Germline V lookup: CDR1 MNHEY, CDR2 SVGAGI. The CDR3 is CASSSGRRGAEQYV. Written as DNA, the CDR3 is TGTGCCAGCAGTTCGGGACGGAGAGGGGCCGAGCAGTACGTC.

The chain carries TRBV6-1 and TRBJ2-7; 11 bases are shared with TRBD1. Germline CDR1 MNHNS, CDR2 SASEGT. The CDR3 contains 15 residues. V shed 5 bases and J 5 bases; nucleotides not matched to a gene: 8. The CDR3 reads CASSPGTGGIHEQYF. The CDR3 DNA is TGTGCCAGCAGTCCCGGGACAGGGGGGATCCACGAGCAGTACTTC.

On this clonotype: A read error may produce the germline difference seen at one junction end. The chain uses TRBV12-3 or TRBV12-4 and TRBJ1-5, with D possibly matching TRBD1 (5 bases). The length of the CDR3 is 14 residues. In nucleotides, the CDR3 is TGTGCCAGCAGTCTACCGGGGGTAGGTCAGCCCCAGCAATTT. This codes for CASSLPGVGQPQQF.

There are many counts of this clonotype. The chain uses TRBV6-2 or TRBV6-3 and TRBJ1-5; possible D gene TRBD1, 6 bases. The CDR3 covers 15 residues. The germline gives CDR1 MNHEY, CDR2 SVGEGT. Trimming pared 4 bases from V and 1 base from J, leaving 11 bases between. CDR3 in amino acids: CASSLLRGSNQPQHF. The CDR3 nucleotides are TGTGCCAGCAGTTTGCTGAGGGGGAGCAATCAGCCCCAGCATTTT.

The chain is built from TRBV5-6 and TRBJ2-4, with a possible D match to TRBD2 (5 bases). Trimming pared 3 bases from V and 13 bases from J, leaving 14 bases between. Per germline, CDR1 SGHDT and CDR2 YYEEEE. The CDR3 sequence is 12 residues long. In DNA, the CDR3 is TGTGCCAGCAGCTCGGTCGGGAAGAGACAGTACTTC. Translation gives CASSSVGKRQYF.

This clonotype was detected ten times or more. This sequence joins TRBV28 and TRBJ2-7, with a weak D call TRBD1 (6 bases). The CDR3 is 13 residues long. The V end was cut by 7 bases, the J end by 3 bases, with 13 bases between. Germline CDR1 MDHEN, CDR2 SYDVKM. In DNA, the CDR3 is TGTGCCAGCAAAAATTTAGGGGGCTACGAGCAGTACGTC. Its protein product is CASKNLGGYEQYV.

This clonotype occurred many times. The chain employs TRBV3-1 and TRBJ2-1, with 10 bases matching TRBD2. CDR1 and CDR2 from the germline V gene are LGHDT and YNNKEL (reference sequence). V shed 4 bases, J shed 5 bases, and the junction held 8 bases outside the gene matches. The CDR3 has 16 amino acids. DNA for the CDR3: TGTGCCAGCAGCCGATTCCTAGCGGGGGAGAACAATGAGCAGTTCTTC. Its protein is CASSRFLAGENNEQFF.

The genes are TRBV5-1 and TRBJ2-1; tentatively, D is TRBD1 (6 bases). The germline V gene has CDR1 SGHRS and CDR2 YFSETQ. The CDR3 spans 16 residues. The V end was cut by 2 bases, the J end by 1 base, with 13 bases between. For the CDR3, the DNA is TGCGCCAGCAGCTTTCTCTACAGGGAATCCTACAATGAGCAGTTCTTC. Encoded protein: CASSFLYRESYNEQFF.

The V and J genes are TRBV15 and TRBJ2-7; D not certain. The V end lost 1 base, the J end lost 3 bases, and 7 bases lay between the germline ends. Looked up from germline, CDR1 is LNHNV and CDR2 is YYDKDF (reference sequence). The CDR3 contains 13 residues. The CDR3: CATSRGWGYEQYF. The CDR3 DNA reads TGTGCCACCAGCAGAGGATGGGGCTACGAGCAGTACTTC.

This clonotype showed up many times. The chain employs TRBV20-1 and TRBJ2-7; 9 nucleotides match TRBD1. Germline V gene sequence: CDR1 DFQATT, CDR2 SNEGSKA (reference sequence). The CDR3 contains 15 residues. J gave up 6 bases and V 0 bases, and 9 bases lay outside the gene matches. CDR3 sequence reads: CSARDLTGGVREQYV. CDR3 coding DNA: TGCAGTGCTAGAGACTTGACAGGGGGAGTGCGCGAGCAGTACGTC.

This clonotype occurred many times. The genes are TRBV12-3 or TRBV12-4 and TRBJ1-3, with no clear D. V lost 6 bases and J lost 2, with 5 bases in between. The CDR3 is 12 residues long. This CDR3 is CASSSTGNTIYF. The CDR3 DNA reads as TGTGCCAGCAGCTCGACTGGAAACACCATATATTTT.

This clonotype turned up a few times. The chain employs TRBV29-1 and TRBJ2-5; a weak D match, TRBD2 (6 bases). CDR1 is SQVTM and CDR2 is ANQGSEA in the germline V gene. The ends were cut back, 3 bases at V and 4 bases at J, with 12 bases in the middle. This CDR3 has 13 residues. The CDR3 DNA reads TGCAGCGTTGATGATGGGGGAGGAGAGACCCAGTACTTC. Its protein product is CSVDDGGGETQYF.

The V gene is TRBV27, the J gene TRBJ2-3; 10 positions match TRBD1. The germline gives CDR1 MNHEY, CDR2 SMNVEV (reference sequence). V gave up 1 base and J gave up 3 bases; unmatched junction bases: 4. This CDR3 region has 16 residues. CDR3 residues: CASSLFDRGLTDTQYF. DNA of the CDR3: TGTGCCAGCAGTTTATTCGACAGGGGGCTGACAGATACGCAGTATTTT.

The table lists this clonotype with a few counts. J is TRBJ1-6 and V is TRBV20-1; 8 bases line up with TRBD1. The junction had 8 bases not matched to a gene; V was cut back by 0 bases and J by 13 bases. The length of the CDR3 is 14 residues. Germline CDR1 reads DFQATT; CDR2 reads SNEGSKA (reference sequence). The CDR3 here is CSARDGTGSLPLHF. DNA for the CDR3: TGCAGTGCTAGAGATGGGACAGGCTCTCTTCCCCTCCACTTT.

This clonotype came up many times. The chain employs TRBV7-2 and TRBJ2-5, with 8 bases aligning to TRBD2. Germline lookup yields CDR1 SGHTA and CDR2 FQGNSA. The CDR3 length is 17 residues. V lost 3 bases and J lost 1; bases outside the gene matches: 10. The CDR3, as DNA: TGTGCCAGCAGCTTTTGGGGGGCGGGGGGCATCCAAGAGACCCAGTACTTC. It yields the protein CASSFWGAGGIQETQYF.

The V call is TRBV11-2, the J call TRBJ1-5; TRBD1 matches at 9 bases. Germline CDR1 reads SGHAT; CDR2 reads FQNNGV. The CDR3 consists of 19 residues. Unmatched junction bases numbered 11, after V lost 0 bases and J lost 2 bases. CDR3 loop: CASSLDLGDRALGNQPQHF. Written as DNA, the CDR3 is TGTGCCAGCAGCTTAGATTTAGGGGACAGGGCCCTTGGCAATCAGCCCCAGCATTTT. Together with reference TRBV11-2 and TRBJ1-5, the CDR3 gives the full variable domain: EAGVAQSPRYKIIEKRQSVAFWCNPISGHATLYWYQQILGQGPKLLIQFQNNGVVDDSQLPKDRFSAERLKGVDSTLKIQPAKLEDSAVYLCASSLDLGDRALGNQPQHFGDGTRLSIL.

This clonotype was picked up many times. The J gene is TRBJ2-7, the V gene TRBV12-3 or TRBV12-4; D remains ambiguous. Trimming took off 3 bases at V and 2 bases at J, with 8 bases between the two ends. The CDR3 spans 13 residues. The CDR3 DNA sequence: TGTGCCAGCAGTTTTGGGGAAACCTACGAGCAGTACGTC. It translates to CASSFGETYEQYV.

This clonotype was detected ten times or more. The chain joins TRBV20-1 to TRBJ2-5, with 11 bases that match TRBD2. CDR1 is DFQATT, CDR2 SNEGSKA, per germline (reference sequence). Trimming removed 6 bases from V and 7 bases from J; junction bases left unmatched: 16. The CDR3 has 16 amino acids. The CDR3 spells CSATPPGTSGEGTQYF. The CDR3 DNA follows: TGCAGTGCCACCCCTCCCGGGACTAGCGGCGAGGGGACCCAGTACTTC.